These T cell receptor beta chains were read from a single sample in a study of T cells after yellow fever vaccination. Via MiXCR, TCRdb re-called the 5' RACE reads, giving one row per CDR3 protein. The sample contains about 300,000 distinct CDR3 sequences, 6.5% to 8.5% of which appear only once. The sequences come from PBMCs, collected more than 35 days after the first yellow fever vaccination. The receptors here all came from a young man who received the YFV17D yellow fever vaccine. Both conserved end residues are part of each CDR3. Each record gives: J gene, V gene, D gene, CDR3 protein. D genes are given only for firm matches.

TRBJ2-5 | TRBV5-1 | - | CASSFTHIQETQYF
TRBJ2-5 | TRBV4-1 | - | CASSQGRGREETQYF
TRBJ2-7 | TRBV19 | TRBD1 | CASSPGSGTGYEQYF
TRBJ1-2 | TRBV7-9 | TRBD1 | CASSRTRGGGGVGYTF
TRBJ1-2 | TRBV3-1 | - | CASSQDQARGGYTF
TRBJ1-1 | TRBV29-1 | - | CSVELVDGNTEAFF
TRBJ2-1 | TRBV19 | TRBD2 | CASNSRTSGGQAPYNEQFF
TRBJ1-2 | TRBV5-1 | - | CASSSGGTNYGYTF
TRBJ1-5 | TRBV5-1 | - | CASRPDSNQPQHF
TRBJ2-2 | TRBV20-1 | - | CCARDRGRGGPGELFF
TRBJ2-1 | TRBV6-2/TRBV6-3 | - | CASSYWDSANNEQFF
TRBJ1-1 | TRBV12-3/TRBV12-4 | - | CASSKSRGLNTEAFF
TRBJ2-5 | TRBV9 | TRBD2 | CASSPPSGGLQETQYF
TRBJ2-7 | TRBV6-1 | - | CASRRRDPTTYEQYF
TRBJ1-5 | TRBV3-1 | TRBD1 | CASSQVAQQGEQPQHF
TRBJ1-2 | TRBV5-1 | - | CASSLEPTANYGYTF
TRBJ2-1 | TRBV7-3 | TRBD2 | CASSLTLGGGNNEQFF
TRBJ2-5 | TRBV5-1 | TRBD1 | CASSKGQGLETQYF
TRBJ2-2 | TRBV7-2 | TRBD1 | CASSLGGTGYTGELFF
TRBJ1-1 | TRBV5-4 | - | CASSLVEMNTEAFF
TRBJ2-3 | TRBV11-2 | TRBD1 | CASSPGTGRVDTQYF
TRBJ2-5 | TRBV20-1 | - | CSARAQYQETQYF
TRBJ1-3 | TRBV5-1 | - | CASSQDSTNTIYF
TRBJ2-7 | TRBV29-1 | - | CSARGALENTYEQYF
TRBJ1-2 | TRBV24-1 | - | CATHLVLGGIYGYTF
TRBJ2-2 | TRBV6-5 | - | CASSYERAGELFF